Presented here are 26 T cell receptor beta chains from one specimen sequenced in a study of blood T cell repertoires in COVID-19. Data came from immunoSEQ multiplex PCR; TCRdb stores just in-frame clones and leaves some out. This table has 140,000 or so clones, approximately 88% appearing once. Sequencing was done on a sample of peripheral blood. Receptors were obtained from a woman in her forties or fifties with acute or convalescent COVID-19.

V and J are TRBV7-2 and TRBJ1-2, with D uncertain. This CDR3 region has 13 residues. V was trimmed by 5 bases and J by 3 bases, leaving 10 bases between them. Germline V gene data show CDR1 as SGHTA and CDR2 as FQGNSA. This CDR3 is CASSLGQDYGYTF. DNA for the CDR3: TGTGCCAGCAGCCTTGGGCAGGACTATGGCTACACCTTC.

The chain combines TRBV12-3 or TRBV12-4 with TRBJ1-2; weak D call: TRBD1 (5 bases). This CDR3 has 13 residues. V was shortened by 6 bases and J by 1 base, with 9 bases between the two germline ends. The CDR3 coding sequence is TGTGCCAGCAGCCTTGACAGTAACTATGGCTACACCTTC. This sequence encodes CASSLDSNYGYTF.

This chain uses TRBV10-1 with TRBJ2-2; 8 bases align to TRBD1. V shed 6 bases and J 1 base; nucleotides not matched to a gene: 1. CDR1 is WNHNN and CDR2 is SYGVQD in the germline V gene (reference sequence). The CDR3 loop spans 14 amino acids. CDR3 sequence (DNA): TGCGCCAGCAGCGGGACAGGGAACACCGGGGAGCTGTTTTTT. Translating gives CASSGTGNTGELFF.

This chain connects TRBV10-2 to TRBJ1-1; no definite D call. Germline loops: CDR1 WSHSY, CDR2 SAAADI. V lost 4 bases, J lost 0 bases, and 6 bases lay in between. The CDR3 covers 13 residues. The CDR3 region has the DNA TGCGCCAGCAGTGGCAGAATGAACACTGAAGCTTTCTTT. Its protein product is CASSGRMNTEAFF.

The chain has TRBV6-1 and TRBJ2-7; D is perhaps TRBD2 (6 bases). The CDR3 runs 15 residues. Germline V gene lookup returns CDR1 MNHNS and CDR2 SASEGT. Deletions cut 3 bases from V and 0 bases from J, with 12 bases between. CDR3 residues: CASSDPGGSSYEQYF. The CDR3 DNA reads as TGTGCCAGCAGTGACCCCGGGGGTAGCTCCTACGAGCAGTACTTC.

The V and J genes are TRBV6-5 and TRBJ1-4, with 7 bases fitting TRBD1. In germline, CDR1 is MNHEY, CDR2 SVGAGI. The CDR3 runs to 15 residues. V gave up 0 bases and J gave up 4 bases; unmatched junction bases: 2. In DNA form, the CDR3 reads TGTGCCAGCAGTTACTCGACAGGGAGTAATGAAAAACTGTTTTTT. It codes for CASSYSTGSNEKLFF.

Worth noting for this clone: Other nucleotide sequences from this sample produce the same CDR3. This chain links TRBV18 with TRBJ1-1; 8 positions agree with TRBD1. Germline trimming cut 6 bases from V and 2 bases from J; bases unmatched to any gene: 5. Germline V gene lookup returns CDR1 KGHSH and CDR2 LQKENI. The CDR3 is 14 residues long. In nucleotides, the CDR3 is TGTGCCAGCTCCCCCGGACAGGGCAACACTGAAGCTTTCTTT. Amino acids: CASSPGQGNTEAFF.

This clone was detected only once. This chain joins TRBV4-1 and TRBJ1-4, with D unresolved. Trimming pared 0 bases from V and 0 bases from J, leaving 11 bases between. Germline CDR1 MGHRA, CDR2 YSYEKL. CDR3 length: 17 residues. Written as DNA, the CDR3 is TGCGCCAGCAGCCAAGATCCACAGCCCTCAACTAATGAAAAACTGTTTTTT. The encoded protein is CASSQDPQPSTNEKLFF.

The chain employs TRBV29-1 and TRBJ2-7, with D possibly TRBD1 on 5 matching bases. Germline lookup yields CDR1 SQVTM and CDR2 ANQGSEA. V lost 4 bases and J 7 bases, leaving 14 bases between the germline ends. The length of the CDR3 is 12 residues. CDR3 amino acids: CSVVYRPTEQYF. In DNA form, the CDR3 reads TGCAGCGTTGTATACAGGCCCACGGAGCAGTACTTC.

The chain carries TRBV3-1 (or the pseudogene TRBV3-2) and TRBJ2-3; 13 positions match TRBD2. The CDR3 spans 16 residues. Trimming cost V 4 bases and J 2 bases; bases outside gene matches: 3. CDR1 is LGHDT and CDR2 is YNNKEL in the germline V gene (reference sequence). CDR3 sequence (DNA): TGTGCCAGCAGCCGGACTAGCGGGGGACACACAGATACGCAGTATTTT. Translated: CASSRTSGGHTDTQYF.

The rearrangement uses TRBV2 and TRBJ1-2; D is unresolved. Looked up from germline, CDR1 is SNHLY and CDR2 is FYNNEI. V lost 5 bases, J lost 3 bases, and 7 bases lay in between. The CDR3 is 12 amino acids. The CDR3 region has the DNA TGTGCCAGCAGTCTCCGGGACTATGGCTACACCTTC. Its protein product is CASSLRDYGYTF.

The J gene is TRBJ2-7, the V gene TRBV10-3; maybe TRBD2 (5 bases). Trimming removed 3 bases from V and 2 bases from J, with 11 bases in between. Germline V gives CDR1 ENHRY, CDR2 SYGVKD. This CDR3 spans 14 amino acids. DNA of the CDR3: TGTGCCATCAGTGAAGCGGTAGGCCCCTACGAGCAGTACTTC. Translated: CAISEAVGPYEQYF.

This chain links TRBV6-5 with TRBJ1-2; D is perhaps TRBD1 (5 bases). V was clipped by 6 bases and J by 3 bases, with 11 bases between them. From germline, CDR1 is MNHEY and CDR2 SVGAGI. The CDR3 has 13 residues. The CDR3 bases are TGTGCCAGCAGGGCAGGGTTTGACTATGGCTACACCTTC. As protein: CASRAGFDYGYTF.

V is TRBV7-3 and J is TRBJ2-1; D is unresolved. The CDR3 contains 13 residues. Germline V gene data show CDR1 as SGHTA and CDR2 as FQGTGA. The V and J ends lost 5 bases and 3 bases respectively, with 8 bases between them. The CDR3 sequence is CASSLGNYNEQFF. The CDR3 region has the DNA TGTGCCAGCAGCCTAGGTAACTACAATGAGCAGTTCTTC. Variable domain in full (rest from reference TRBV7-3 and TRBJ2-1): GAGVSQTPSNKVTEKGKYVELRCDPISGHTALYWYRQSLGQGPEFLIYFQGTGAADDSGLPNDRFFAVRPEGSVSTLKIQRTERGDSAVYLCASSLGNYNEQFFGPGTRLTVL.

This chain links TRBV30 with TRBJ2-7; tentatively, D is TRBD2 (5 bases). The germline V and J ends were trimmed by 0 bases and 3 bases, with 6 bases remaining between them. The CDR3 is 12 amino acids. Germline V lookup: CDR1 GTSNPN, CDR2 SVGIG (reference sequence). The DNA for the CDR3 is TGTGCCTGGAGTGTCGGGGACTACGAGCAGTACTTC. Translated: CAWSVGDYEQYF. Using reference TRBV30 and TRBJ2-7 for the parts outside the CDR3, the full variable domain is SQTIHQWPATLVQPVGSPLSLECTVEGTSNPNLYWYRQAAGRGLQLLFYSVGIGQISSEVPQNLSASRPQDRQFILSSKKLLLSDSGFYLCAWSVGDYEQYFGPGTRLTVT.

This chain connects TRBV11-2 to TRBJ2-5; 13 bases match TRBD2. The trim removed 7 bases at V and 4 bases at J, leaving 6 bases unmatched. From germline, CDR1 is SGHAT and CDR2 FQNNGV. This CDR3 has 15 residues. CDR3: CASTRTSGGRETQYF. The DNA of the CDR3 is TGTGCCAGCACACGGACTAGCGGGGGAAGAGAGACCCAGTACTTC.

The rearrangement links TRBV3-1 (or the pseudogene TRBV3-2) to TRBJ2-1; 10 bases align to TRBD2. This CDR3 contains 17 residues. Trimming at V came to 1 base and at J to 6 bases, leaving 9 bases not matched to a gene. The V gene's germline CDR1 is LGHDT and CDR2 YNNKEL (reference sequence). The CDR3 DNA is TGTGCCAGCAGCCAAGGGGCTCGAAGCGGGAGGGCCAATGAGCAGTTCTTC. Amino acid sequence: CASSQGARSGRANEQFF.

This chain links TRBV12-3 or TRBV12-4 with TRBJ1-5; D is undetermined. V was cut by 3 bases and J by 2 bases, with 2 bases left in between. The CDR3 totals 12 residues. CDR3: CASSFGNQPQHF. For the CDR3, the DNA is TGTGCCAGCAGTTTCGGCAATCAGCCCCAGCATTTT.

The V call is TRBV7-2, the J call TRBJ2-1; 7 bases fit TRBD2. The CDR3 is 15 amino acids. The germline gives CDR1 SGHTA, CDR2 FQGNSA. Trimming cost V 3 bases and J 5 bases; bases outside gene matches: 7. CDR3: CASSFQLARNNEQFF. The CDR3 DNA is TGTGCCAGCAGCTTTCAACTAGCGAGAAACAATGAGCAGTTCTTC. Variable domain in full (rest from reference TRBV7-2 and TRBJ2-1): GAGVSQSPSNKVTEKGKDVELRCDPISGHTALYWYRQSLGQGLEFLIYFQGNSAPDKSGLPSDRFSAERTGGSVSTLTIQRTQQEDSAVYLCASSFQLARNNEQFFGPGTRLTVL.

The chain couples TRBV10-1 to TRBJ1-1; TRBD1 aligns across 7 bases. CDR3 length: 14 amino acids. V shed 3 bases, J shed 9 bases, and the junction held 10 bases outside the gene matches. Germline CDR1 is WNHNN and CDR2 is SYGVQD (reference sequence). The CDR3 nucleotides are TGCGCCAGCAGTGAATACCTCGGACAGGCTCAAGCTTTCTTT. Protein product: CASSEYLGQAQAFF.

V is TRBV30 and J is TRBJ1-6, with a possible D match to TRBD1 (5 bases). The V and J ends lost 0 bases and 10 bases respectively, with 10 bases between them. Germline V gene data show CDR1 as GTSNPN and CDR2 as SVGIG (reference sequence). The CDR3 length is 13 residues. CDR3 protein: CAWSVRVGSPLHF. The CDR3 region has the DNA TGTGCCTGGAGTGTCAGGGTCGGGTCACCCCTCCACTTT. Using reference TRBV30 and TRBJ1-6 for the parts outside the CDR3, the full variable domain is SQTIHQWPATLVQPVGSPLSLECTVEGTSNPNLYWYRQAAGRGLQLLFYSVGIGQISSEVPQNLSASRPQDRQFILSSKKLLLSDSGFYLCAWSVRVGSPLHFGNGTRLTVT.

The V gene is TRBV18, the J gene TRBJ1-6; 12 bases fit TRBD1. With 8 bases clipped from V and 10 bases from J, the junction kept 6 bases outside the gene matches. Germline CDR1 reads KGHSH; CDR2 reads LQKENI. The CDR3 has 14 amino acids. Here the CDR3 DNA reads TGTGCCAGCACATGGGACAGGGGGCAATCACCCCTCCACTTT. Translation gives CASTWDRGQSPLHF.

The V and J genes are TRBV5-6 and TRBJ1-1, with no clear D. Germline CDR1 reads SGHDT; CDR2 reads YYEEEE. Trimming cost V 0 bases and J 4 bases, with 7 bases left between them. The CDR3 is 13 amino acids. The CDR3 spells CASSLGATTEAFF. In DNA, the CDR3 is TGTGCCAGCAGCTTGGGGGCAACCACTGAAGCTTTCTTT.

The rearrangement links TRBV11-1 to TRBJ2-1, with TRBD1 identical over 8 bases. Per germline, CDR1 SGHAT and CDR2 FQDESV (reference sequence). Unmatched junction bases numbered 4, after V lost 5 bases and J lost 7 bases. The CDR3 contains 13 residues. The DNA for the CDR3 is TGTGCCAGCAGCGGGGACAGGACAAATGAGCAGTTCTTC. It is translated as CASSGDRTNEQFF.

The J gene is TRBJ2-2, the V gene TRBV19; 7 bases agree with TRBD2. The V gene end was trimmed by 3 bases and the J gene end by 7 bases; junction bases not matched to a gene: 8. The CDR3 extends over 15 amino acids. CDR1 is LNHDA, CDR2 SQIVND, per germline (reference sequence). DNA for the CDR3: TGTGCCAGTAGTATGCGTCCTAGCGGAGGCGGGGAGCTGTTTTTT. Translation: CASSMRPSGGGELFF.

The CDR3 sequence: CASSDDRVSNQPQHF. The CDR3 DNA reads as TGTGCCAGCAGTGATGACAGGGTAAGCAATCAGCCCCAGCATTTT. The genes are TRBV2 and TRBJ1-5, with 7 bases aligning to TRBD1. V lost 3 bases to trimming and J lost 1 base; unmatched junction nucleotides: 3. Germline CDR1 SNHLY, CDR2 FYNNEI. The CDR3 consists of 15 residues.